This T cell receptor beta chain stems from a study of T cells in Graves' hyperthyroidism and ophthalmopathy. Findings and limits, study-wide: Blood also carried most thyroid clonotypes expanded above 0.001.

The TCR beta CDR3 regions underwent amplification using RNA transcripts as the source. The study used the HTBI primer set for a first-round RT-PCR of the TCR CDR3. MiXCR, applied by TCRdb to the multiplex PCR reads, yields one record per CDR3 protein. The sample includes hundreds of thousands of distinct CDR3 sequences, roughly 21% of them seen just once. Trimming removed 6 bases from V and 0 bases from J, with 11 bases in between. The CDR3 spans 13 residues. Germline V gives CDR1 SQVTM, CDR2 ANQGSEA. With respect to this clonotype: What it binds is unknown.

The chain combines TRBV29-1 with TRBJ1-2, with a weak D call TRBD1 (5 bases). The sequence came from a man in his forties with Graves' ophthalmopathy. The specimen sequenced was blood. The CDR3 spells CSVRGLANYGYTF. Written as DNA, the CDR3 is TGCAGCGTGCGGGGCCTAGCTAACTATGGCTACACCTTC.